The present TCR beta chain was sequenced within a study of a mutant IDH1 vaccine in newly diagnosed glioma. Worth noting for this clone: Its target is unknown.

The junction had 9 bases not matched to a gene; V was cut back by 9 bases and J by 2 bases. Germline loops: CDR1 SNHLY, CDR2 FYNNEI. The CDR3 length is 14 residues. The repertoire was sequenced with immunoSEQ multiplex PCR; TCRdb's copy has only in-frame clones and lacks some. The data show over 50,000 clones, 76% seen once. As for time point: week 47, end of study. Each vaccine dose was 300 ug of mutant IDH1 20-mer peptide, with topical imiquimod. Sequenced here: PBMCs, sampled from a glioma patient whose treatment included an IDH1 peptide vaccine. This TCR was sampled from a middle-aged woman with glioma. Some clones in this sample may be carry-over from other donors' samples. This chain connects TRBV2 to TRBJ2-7, with 8 nucleotides matching TRBD1. The CDR3 sequence is CASFAGTGPYEQYF. The CDR3 nucleotides read TGTGCCAGTTTCGCCGGGACAGGCCCCTACGAGCAGTACTTC.